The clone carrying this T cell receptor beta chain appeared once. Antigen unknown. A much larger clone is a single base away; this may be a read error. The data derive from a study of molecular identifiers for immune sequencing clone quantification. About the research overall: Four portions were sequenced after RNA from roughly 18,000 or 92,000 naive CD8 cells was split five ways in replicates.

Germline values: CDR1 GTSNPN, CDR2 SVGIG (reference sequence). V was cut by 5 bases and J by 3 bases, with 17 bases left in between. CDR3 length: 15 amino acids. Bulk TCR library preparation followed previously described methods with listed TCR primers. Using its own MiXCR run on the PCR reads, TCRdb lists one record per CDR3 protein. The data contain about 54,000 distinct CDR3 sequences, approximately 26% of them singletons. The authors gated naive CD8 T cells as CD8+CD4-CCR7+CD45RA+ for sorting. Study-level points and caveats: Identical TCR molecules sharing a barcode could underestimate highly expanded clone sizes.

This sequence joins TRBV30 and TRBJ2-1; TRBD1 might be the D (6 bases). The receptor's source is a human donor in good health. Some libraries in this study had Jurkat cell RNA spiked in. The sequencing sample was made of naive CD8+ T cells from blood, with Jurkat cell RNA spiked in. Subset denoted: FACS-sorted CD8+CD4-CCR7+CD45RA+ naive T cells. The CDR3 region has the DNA TGTGCCTGGCAGCAGGGGCAGAGCTGCTACAATGAGCAGTTCTTC. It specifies CAWQQGQSCYNEQFF.